This TCR beta chain was found in a study of long-term antiretroviral therapy in people with HIV. Whole-study results and caveats: Pre-ART-expanded clones dominated the repertoire at all time points. Missing from the dataset were any data on ART adherence, viral resistance or therapy changes. HIV repertoires had narrower CDR3 length ranges than controls.

Version v3.0 of the immunoSEQ assay was performed at survey level. TCRdb's copy holds only in-frame clones and misses some; the assay was immunoSEQ multiplex PCR. The sample contains approximately 6,700 clones, roughly 74% of which appear only once. CDR1 is MNHNS, CDR2 SASEGT, per germline. V lost 4 bases and J 2 bases, leaving 8 bases between the germline ends. The CDR3 extends over 13 amino acids. Samples held about 0.95-10 million cryopreserved PBMC, and DNA extraction followed. As for this clone: Its antigen is unknown.

The sample was unsorted PBMCs, taken 0.1 years before starting antiretroviral therapy. This clonotype was obtained from a man aged 18-30 years with HIV. V gene TRBV6-1 combines with J gene TRBJ2-5; D not certain. The CDR3: CASSVQIQETQYF. CDR3 nucleotide sequence: TGTGCCAGCAGTGTTCAGATTCAAGAGACCCAGTACTTC.